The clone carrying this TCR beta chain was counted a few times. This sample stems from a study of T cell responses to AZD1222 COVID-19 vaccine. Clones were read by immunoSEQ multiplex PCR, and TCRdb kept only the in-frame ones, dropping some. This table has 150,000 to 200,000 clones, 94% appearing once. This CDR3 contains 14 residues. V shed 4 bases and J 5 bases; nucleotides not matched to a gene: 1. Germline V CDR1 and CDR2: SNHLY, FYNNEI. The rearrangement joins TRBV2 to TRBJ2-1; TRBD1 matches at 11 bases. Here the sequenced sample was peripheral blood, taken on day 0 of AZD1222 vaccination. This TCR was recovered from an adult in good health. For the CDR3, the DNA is TGTGCCAGCAGTGTGGGACAGGGGGACAATGAGCAGTTCTTC. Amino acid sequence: CASSVGQGDNEQFF. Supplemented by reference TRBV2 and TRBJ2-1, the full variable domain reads EPEVTQTPSHQVTQMGQEVILRCVPISNHLYFYWYRQILGQKVEFLVSFYNNEISEKSEIFDDQFSVERPDGSNFTLKIRSTKLEDSAMYFCASSVGQGDNEQFFGPGTRLTVL.